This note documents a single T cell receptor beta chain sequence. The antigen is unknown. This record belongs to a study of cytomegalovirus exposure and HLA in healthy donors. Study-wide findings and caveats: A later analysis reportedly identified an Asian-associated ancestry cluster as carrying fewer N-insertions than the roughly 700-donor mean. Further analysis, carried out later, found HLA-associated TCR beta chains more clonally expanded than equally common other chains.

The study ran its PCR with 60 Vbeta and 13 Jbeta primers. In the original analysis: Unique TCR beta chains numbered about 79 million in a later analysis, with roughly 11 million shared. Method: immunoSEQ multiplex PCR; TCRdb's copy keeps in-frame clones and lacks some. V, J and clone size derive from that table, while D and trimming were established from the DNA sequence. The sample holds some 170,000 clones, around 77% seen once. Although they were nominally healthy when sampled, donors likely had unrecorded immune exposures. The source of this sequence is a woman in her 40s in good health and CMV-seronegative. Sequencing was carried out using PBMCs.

This chain's CDR3 is CASSPIRLSGNFVNQPQHF. CDR3 sequence (DNA): TGTGCCAGCTCACCAATCCGTCTTTCAGGGAACTTCGTGAATCAGCCCCAGCATTTT. The chain has TRBV18 and TRBJ1-5; tentatively, D is TRBD1 (5 bases). Trimming pared 2 bases from V and 4 bases from J, leaving 24 bases between. Per the germline V gene, CDR1 is KGHSH and CDR2 is LQKENI. This CDR3 is 19 amino acids long. Together with reference TRBV18 and TRBJ1-5, the CDR3 gives the full variable domain: NAGVMQNPRHLVRRRGQEARLRCSPMKGHSHVYWYRQLPEEGLKFMVYLQKENIIDESGMPKERFSAEFPKEGPSILRIQQVVRGDSAAYFCASSPIRLSGNFVNQPQHFGDGTRLSIL.